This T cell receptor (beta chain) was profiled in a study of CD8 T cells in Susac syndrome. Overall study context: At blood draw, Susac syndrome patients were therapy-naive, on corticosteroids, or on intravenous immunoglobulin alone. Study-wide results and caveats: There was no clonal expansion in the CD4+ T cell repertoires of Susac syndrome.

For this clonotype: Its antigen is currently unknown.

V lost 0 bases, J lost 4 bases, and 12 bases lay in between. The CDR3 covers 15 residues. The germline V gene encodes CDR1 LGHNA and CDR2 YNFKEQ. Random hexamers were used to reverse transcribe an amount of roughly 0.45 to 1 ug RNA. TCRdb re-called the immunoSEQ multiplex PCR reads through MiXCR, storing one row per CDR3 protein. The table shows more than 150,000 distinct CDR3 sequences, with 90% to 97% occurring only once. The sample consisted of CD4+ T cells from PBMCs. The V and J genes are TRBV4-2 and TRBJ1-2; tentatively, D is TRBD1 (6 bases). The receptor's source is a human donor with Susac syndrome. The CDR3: CASSQDGQLGYGYTF. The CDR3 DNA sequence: TGTGCCAGCAGCCAAGATGGACAGTTAGGCTATGGCTACACCTTC.